This is a list of T cell receptor beta chains from one sample in a study of shared clonotypes between healthy human individuals. Sequencing used immunoSEQ multiplex PCR; TCRdb keeps in-frame clones, though not all of them. This repertoire shows roughly 1.4 million clones, about 98.5% found once; its top ten account for around 0.33%. Sequencing input: naive CD4+ T cells sorted from blood. Receptors were obtained from a man under 40 in good health. Both conserved end residues are part of each CDR3. D genes are given only for firm matches. Only some rows state a clone size, as once, few, many or a class for expanded clones.

CDR3 protein: CASSFLGLAESYEQYF
CDR3 DNA: TGTGCCAGCAGTTTCCTTGGACTAGCGGAAAGCTACGAGCAGTACTTC
clone size: .
D gene: TRBD2
J gene: TRBJ2-7
V gene: TRBV27

CDR3 protein: CASSGIGRGDTQYF
CDR3 DNA: TGTGCCAGCAGCGGAATCGGTAGGGGAGATACGCAGTATTTT
clone size: .
D gene: .
J gene: TRBJ2-3
V gene: TRBV7-3

CDR3 protein: CSAWSDYGYTF
CDR3 DNA: TGCAGCGCCTGGTCCGACTATGGCTACACCTTC
clone size: .
D gene: .
J gene: TRBJ1-2
V gene: TRBV29-1

CDR3 protein: CASKSREGGPRGNNEQFF
CDR3 DNA: TGTGCCAGTAAAAGTCGAGAGGGAGGGCCGAGGGGGAACAATGAGCAGTTCTTC
clone size: .
D gene: .
J gene: TRBJ2-1
V gene: TRBV19

CDR3 protein: CASSYRTGGRELFF
CDR3 DNA: TGTGCCAGCAGTTACCGGACAGGGGGCCGGGAGCTGTTTTTT
clone size: .
D gene: TRBD1
J gene: TRBJ2-2
V gene: TRBV6-6

CDR3 protein: CASSFHGQGAFETQYF
CDR3 DNA: TGTGCCAGCAGCTTTCACGGACAGGGGGCTTTTGAGACCCAGTACTTC
clone size: .
D gene: TRBD1
J gene: TRBJ2-5
V gene: TRBV7-6

CDR3 protein: CASSPDGNQPQHF
CDR3 DNA: TGTGCCAGCAGCCCCGACGGGAATCAGCCCCAGCATTTT
clone size: .
D gene: .
J gene: TRBJ1-5
V gene: TRBV7-2

CDR3 protein: CASSPGRRSGNTIYF
CDR3 DNA: TGTGCCAGCAGTCCAGGACGGAGATCTGGAAACACCATATATTTT
clone size: .
D gene: .
J gene: TRBJ1-3
V gene: TRBV28

CDR3 protein: CAKTSIAGEKNNEQFF
CDR3 DNA: TGTGCCAAGACTAGCATAGCGGGAGAAAAGAACAATGAGCAGTTCTTC
clone size: .
D gene: TRBD2
J gene: TRBJ2-1
V gene: TRBV30

CDR3 protein: CASSADSRGVTYEQYF
CDR3 DNA: TGTGCCAGCAGTGCCGATTCCCGCGGGGTGACCTACGAGCAGTACTTC
clone size: .
D gene: .
J gene: TRBJ2-7
V gene: TRBV27

CDR3 protein: CASSEDSGLLGDEQYF
CDR3 DNA: TGTGCCAGCAGCGAAGACTCGGGACTCCTGGGGGACGAGCAGTACTTC
clone size: .
D gene: .
J gene: TRBJ2-7
V gene: TRBV2

CDR3 protein: CASSPQPTLQKLGGPFGNEQFF
CDR3 DNA: TGTGCCAGCAGTCCCCAACCTACCCTACAGAAACTAGGGGGACCGTTCGGGAATGAGCAGTTCTTC
clone size: .
D gene: .
J gene: TRBJ2-1
V gene: TRBV2

CDR3 protein: CASSPDPSSYEQYF
CDR3 DNA: TGTGCCAGCAGTCCGGACCCGAGCTCCTACGAGCAGTACTTC
clone size: once
D gene: .
J gene: TRBJ2-7
V gene: TRBV5-6

CDR3 protein: CASSLGQGGIEQYF
CDR3 DNA: TGTGCCAGCTCACTTGGACAGGGGGGGATCGAGCAGTACTTC
clone size: .
D gene: TRBD1
J gene: TRBJ2-7
V gene: TRBV18

CDR3 protein: CASSPQGSGEQYF
CDR3 DNA: TGTGCCAGCAGTCCACAGGGGTCTGGCGAGCAGTACTTC
clone size: .
D gene: TRBD1
J gene: TRBJ2-7
V gene: TRBV6-4

CDR3 protein: CASGDPRADNEQFF
CDR3 DNA: TGTGCCAGCGGGGACCCCCGGGCCGACAATGAGCAGTTCTTC
clone size: .
D gene: .
J gene: TRBJ2-1
V gene: TRBV2

CDR3 protein: CAISGVPNEKLFF
CDR3 DNA: TGTGCCATCAGTGGGGTCCCTAATGAAAAACTGTTTTTT
clone size: .
D gene: .
J gene: TRBJ1-4
V gene: TRBV10-3

CDR3 protein: CASTLWSSNQPQHF
CDR3 DNA: TGTGCCAGCACCCTTTGGAGTAGCAATCAGCCCCAGCATTTT
clone size: .
D gene: .
J gene: TRBJ1-5
V gene: TRBV28

CDR3 protein: CASSQEPGGRFLDEQFF
CDR3 DNA: TGTGCCAGCAGCCAAGAGCCTGGGGGGAGGTTTTTGGATGAGCAGTTCTTC
clone size: .
D gene: .
J gene: TRBJ2-1
V gene: TRBV4-2

CDR3 protein: CASSLIGTSGYEQYF
CDR3 DNA: TGTGCCAGCAGCTTGATCGGGACTAGCGGCTACGAGCAGTACTTC
clone size: .
D gene: TRBD2
J gene: TRBJ2-7
V gene: TRBV7-2

CDR3 protein: CASSSGASGNTIYF
CDR3 DNA: TGCGCCAGCAGTTCAGGCGCATCTGGAAACACCATATATTTT
clone size: .
D gene: .
J gene: TRBJ1-3
V gene: TRBV5-1

CDR3 protein: CASSIDNNEQFF
CDR3 DNA: TGTGCCAGCAGTATAGATAACAATGAGCAGTTCTTC
clone size: .
D gene: .
J gene: TRBJ2-1
V gene: TRBV7-3

CDR3 protein: CASRGRGSYEQYF
CDR3 DNA: TGTGCCAGTAGGGGCAGGGGGTCCTACGAGCAGTACTTC
clone size: once
D gene: TRBD1
J gene: TRBJ2-7
V gene: TRBV19

CDR3 protein: CASSSVSGETQYF
CDR3 DNA: TGTGCCAGCAGTTCCGTCTCGGGAGAGACCCAGTACTTC
clone size: once
D gene: .
J gene: TRBJ2-5
V gene: TRBV27

CDR3 protein: CASSQDPWLAGKDTQYF
CDR3 DNA: TGCGCCAGCAGCCAAGATCCCTGGCTAGCGGGTAAGGATACGCAGTATTTT
clone size: .
D gene: TRBD2
J gene: TRBJ2-3
V gene: TRBV4-3

CDR3 protein: CASSVGLAGGSQYF
CDR3 DNA: TGTGCCAGCAGCGTGGGACTAGCGGGAGGGTCCCAGTACTTC
clone size: .
D gene: TRBD2
J gene: TRBJ2-5
V gene: TRBV9

CDR3 protein: CATAWAGSSGYEQYF
CDR3 DNA: TGTGCCACGGCTTGGGCTGGATCTTCAGGATACGAGCAGTACTTC
clone size: .
D gene: .
J gene: TRBJ2-7
V gene: TRBV6-1

CDR3 protein: CASSGLWGSNQPQHF
CDR3 DNA: TGCGCCAGCAGCGGGCTTTGGGGGAGCAATCAGCCCCAGCATTTT
clone size: .
D gene: .
J gene: TRBJ1-5
V gene: TRBV5-1

CDR3 protein: CASSHLPSGLSANYGYTF
CDR3 DNA: TGCGCCAGCAGCCATTTACCCTCAGGGTTATCCGCTAACTATGGCTACACCTTC
clone size: .
D gene: .
J gene: TRBJ1-2
V gene: TRBV5-1

CDR3 protein: CASSDRQGAGELFF
CDR3 DNA: TGTGCCAGCAGTGACCGACAGGGGGCCGGGGAGCTGTTTTTT
clone size: .
D gene: TRBD1
J gene: TRBJ2-2
V gene: TRBV6-4

CDR3 protein: CASSSLAGLDNEQFF
CDR3 DNA: TGTGCCAGCAGCTCCCTAGCGGGATTGGACAATGAGCAGTTCTTC
clone size: .
D gene: TRBD2
J gene: TRBJ2-1
V gene: TRBV7-2

CDR3 protein: CASSLTGDRSYEQYF
CDR3 DNA: TGTGCCAGCAGTCTAACGGGGGATCGGTCCTACGAGCAGTACTTC
clone size: .
D gene: .
J gene: TRBJ2-7
V gene: TRBV11-3

CDR3 protein: CASKLAGDAYNEQFF
CDR3 DNA: TGTGCCAGCAAACTAGCGGGAGATGCCTACAATGAGCAGTTCTTC
clone size: .
D gene: TRBD2
J gene: TRBJ2-1
V gene: TRBV2

CDR3 protein: CASSRPGGGTVEQYF
CDR3 DNA: TGTGCCAGCAGCCGCCCCGGGGGGGGCACGGTCGAGCAGTACTTC
clone size: .
D gene: TRBD2
J gene: TRBJ2-7
V gene: TRBV7-2

CDR3 protein: CASSYGHPATNEKLFF
CDR3 DNA: TGTGCCAGCAGTTACGGGCACCCTGCAACTAATGAAAAACTGTTTTTT
clone size: .
D gene: .
J gene: TRBJ1-4
V gene: TRBV6-6

CDR3 protein: CASRGQAVEKLFF
CDR3 DNA: TGTGCCAGCCGCGGCCAGGCGGTTGAAAAACTGTTTTTT
clone size: .
D gene: .
J gene: TRBJ1-4
V gene: TRBV2

CDR3 protein: CAIRSLPDTEAFF
CDR3 DNA: TGTGCCATCAGGTCCTTGCCGGACACTGAAGCTTTCTTT
clone size: .
D gene: .
J gene: TRBJ1-1
V gene: TRBV10-3

CDR3 protein: CASSYRANYGYTF
CDR3 DNA: TGCGCCAGCAGCTACAGGGCTAACTATGGCTACACCTTC
clone size: .
D gene: .
J gene: TRBJ1-2
V gene: TRBV5-1

CDR3 protein: CASSNPAGGPFEQYF
CDR3 DNA: TGTGCCAGTAGTAACCCAGCGGGAGGGCCGTTCGAGCAGTACTTC
clone size: once
D gene: TRBD2
J gene: TRBJ2-7
V gene: TRBV19

CDR3 protein: CASSVNGNTIYF
CDR3 DNA: TGTGCCAGCAGCGTAAATGGAAACACCATATATTTT
clone size: .
D gene: .
J gene: TRBJ1-3
V gene: TRBV9

CDR3 protein: CAIRLAGDNHEQYF
CDR3 DNA: TGTGCCATCAGGTTAGCGGGAGACAACCACGAGCAGTACTTC
clone size: .
D gene: TRBD2
J gene: TRBJ2-7
V gene: TRBV10-3

CDR3 protein: CASSLGTSRYEQYF
CDR3 DNA: TGTGCCAGCAGCTTAGGGACTAGCCGCTACGAGCAGTACTTC
clone size: .
D gene: TRBD2
J gene: TRBJ2-7
V gene: TRBV7-9

CDR3 protein: CAISELSSGANVLTF
CDR3 DNA: TGTGCCATCAGTGAACTATCCTCTGGGGCCAACGTCCTGACTTTC
clone size: .
D gene: .
J gene: TRBJ2-6
V gene: TRBV10-3

CDR3 protein: CASSYRQHNEKLFF
CDR3 DNA: TGTGCCAGCAGCTACCGACAGCATAATGAAAAACTGTTTTTT
clone size: .
D gene: .
J gene: TRBJ1-4
V gene: TRBV9

CDR3 protein: CASSERQGGETQYF
CDR3 DNA: TGTGCCAGCTCAGAACGACAGGGCGGAGAGACCCAGTACTTC
clone size: .
D gene: TRBD1
J gene: TRBJ2-5
V gene: TRBV18